Below, 27 T cell receptor beta chains from the same sample are listed, as sequenced in a study of T-cell memory formation after mild COVID-19. TCRdb called the 5' RACE reads again in MiXCR, with one record for every CDR3 protein. This table has a few hundred thousand distinct CDR3 sequences, approximately 21% appearing once. What was sequenced was PBMCs or a T cell subset sorted from them (not recorded which). Every receptor here comes from an adult woman who had mild COVID-19 (a few samples of this study predate the infection). Cell type and time point are not known.

There are a few counts of this clonotype. The chain recombines TRBV7-9 with TRBJ2-5; possibly TRBD2 for D (6 bases). Per germline, CDR1 SEHNR and CDR2 FQNEAQ (reference sequence). The length of the CDR3 is 12 residues. V was pared by 4 bases and J by 7 bases, with 10 bases between. CDR3 residues: CASSSNGGTQYF. The DNA for the CDR3 is TGTGCCAGCAGCTCGAACGGGGGGACCCAGTACTTC.

J is TRBJ2-1 and V is TRBV5-1; D could derive from TRBD1 or TRBD2 (5 bases each). Between the trimmed V and J ends, which lost 2 bases and 1 base, there was a span of 16 bases. Germline V gene data show CDR1 as SGHRS and CDR2 as YFSETQ. CDR3 length: 17 residues. The CDR3 DNA reads as TGCGCCAGCAGCTTCCGATCTGGGGGTTCGTCCTACAATGAGCAGTTCTTC. Its protein is CASSFRSGGSSYNEQFF.

The chain is built from TRBV6-5 and TRBJ2-5, with 8 bases that match TRBD1. CDR1 and CDR2 (germline): MNHEY, SVGAGI. This CDR3 contains 14 residues. The junction had 6 bases not matched to a gene; V was cut back by 6 bases and J by 3 bases. CDR3 bases: TGTGCCAGCAGCCGCGGACAGGGAAAAGAGACCCAGTACTTC. Translated: CASSRGQGKETQYF.

The chain joins TRBV7-3 to TRBJ2-2; 7 bases align to TRBD1. The CDR3 loop spans 16 amino acids. V shed 5 bases and J 2 bases; nucleotides not matched to a gene: 8. Germline CDR1 is SGHTA and CDR2 is FQGTGA. The CDR3 DNA reads as TGTGCCAGCAGCCCCTGGGACAGAATAAACACCGGGGAGCTGTTTTTT. The encoded protein is CASSPWDRINTGELFF.

The rearrangement uses TRBV20-1 and TRBJ1-2; 7 nucleotides match TRBD1. V was clipped by 6 bases and J by 2 bases; unmatched bases: 15. The germline V gene encodes CDR1 DFQATT and CDR2 SNEGSKA (reference sequence). CDR3 length: 16 amino acids. DNA of the CDR3: TGCAGTGCCGCGGGTATGGAGGGGGCTGAGAACTATGGCTACACCTTC. It encodes CSAAGMEGAENYGYTF.

This chain links TRBV7-9 with TRBJ2-3, with 7 bases identical to TRBD2. The CDR3 loop spans 16 amino acids. Trimming at V came to 1 base and at J to 0 bases, leaving 4 bases not matched to a gene. Germline V lookup: CDR1 SEHNR, CDR2 FQNEAQ (reference sequence). The CDR3 spells CASSLEGSGSTDTQYF. CDR3 coding DNA: TGTGCCAGCAGCTTAGAGGGTAGCGGGAGCACAGATACGCAGTATTTT.

The J gene is TRBJ2-3, the V gene TRBV10-3, with 12 positions matching TRBD2. The CDR3 covers 16 residues. V was clipped by 0 bases and J by 11 bases; unmatched bases: 9. CDR1 ENHRY and CDR2 SYGVKD come from the germline V gene. The CDR3 region has the DNA TGTGCCATCAGTGAGTCTACTAGCGGGAGGTCCCAAGGGCAGTATTTT. This translates into CAISESTSGRSQGQYF.

This rearrangement joins TRBV12-5 to TRBJ1-5, with D possibly matching TRBD1 (6 bases). There are 14 residues in the CDR3. Germline V gives CDR1 LGHNT, CDR2 FRNRAP. V was trimmed by 8 bases and J by 2 bases, leaving 13 bases between them. The CDR3: CASKTGLGNQPQHF. For the CDR3, the DNA is TGTGCTAGTAAAACAGGGCTGGGCAATCAGCCCCAGCATTTT.

This clonotype has more than one count but fewer than ten. This chain uses TRBV4-1 with TRBJ2-1, with 13 bases lining up with TRBD2. The length of the CDR3 is 19 residues. The J segment lost 2 bases and the V segment lost 1 base, leaving 8 bases of the junction unmatched. Germline V gene data show CDR1 as MGHRA and CDR2 as YSYEKL. The CDR3: CASSQAGLAGPNAYNEQFF. The CDR3 DNA reads TGCGCCAGCAGCCAAGCGGGACTAGCGGGACCCAATGCCTACAATGAGCAGTTCTTC.

This clonotype was counted at least ten times. This sequence joins TRBV2 and TRBJ2-4; TRBD2 matches 7 bases. Per germline, CDR1 SNHLY and CDR2 FYNNEI. The CDR3 is 14 residues long. The J segment lost 0 bases and the V segment lost 5 bases, leaving 1 base of the junction unmatched. Written as DNA, the CDR3 is TGTGCCAGCAGTTTAGCGGGAGCCAAAAACATTCAGTACTTC. Protein sequence: CASSLAGAKNIQYF.

This rearrangement joins TRBV6-2 or TRBV6-3 to TRBJ2-7, with D perhaps matching TRBD1 (6 bases). The CDR3 consists of 12 residues. Germline CDR1 reads MNHEY; CDR2 reads SVGEGT. The ends were cut back, 6 bases at V and 6 bases at J, with 12 bases in the middle. CDR3 sequence (DNA): TGTGCCAGCAGCGCTACAGGGTCCGAGCAGTACTTC. Encoded protein: CASSATGSEQYF.

V and J are TRBV9 and TRBJ2-7; tentative D call: TRBD1 (5 bases). The length of the CDR3 is 14 residues. From germline, CDR1 is SGDLS and CDR2 YYNGEE. V was pared by 0 bases and J by 2 bases, with 9 bases between. The CDR3 DNA reads as TGTGCCAGCAGCGTAGGAGACAGCCCCTACGAGCAGTACTTC. Its protein product is CASSVGDSPYEQYF.

The chain's CDR3 is CASSLAGNDEQYF. CDR3 DNA sequence: TGTGCCAGCAGTTTGGCAGGGAACGACGAGCAGTACTTC. The rearrangement links TRBV27 to TRBJ2-7, with D possibly matching TRBD1 (5 bases). The germline V gene has CDR1 MNHEY and CDR2 SMNVEV (reference sequence). This CDR3 spans 13 amino acids. The V end was cut by 3 bases, the J end by 5 bases, with 11 bases between.

This chain joins TRBV5-1 and TRBJ2-5; D is unresolved. With 0 bases removed from V and 1 base from J, the gap between germline ends came to 7 bases. Germline loops: CDR1 SGHRS, CDR2 YFSETQ. CDR3 length equals 14 residues. The chain's CDR3 is CASSLAWGQETQYF. The CDR3 DNA reads as TGCGCCAGCAGCTTGGCCTGGGGCCAAGAGACCCAGTACTTC.

This clonotype was observed a handful of times. This chain uses TRBV2 with TRBJ1-2; 7 nucleotides match TRBD1. V lost 8 bases, J lost 8 bases, and 8 bases stayed unmatched. CDR1 is SNHLY, CDR2 FYNNEI, per germline. The CDR3 length is 12 residues. CDR3 bases: TGTGCCAGCGGTACAGGGGTTGACGGCTACACCTTC. Residues: CASGTGVDGYTF.

Written as DNA, the CDR3 is TGTGCCAGCAGCGGTTGGGGATATCAGCCCCAGCATTTT. This gives the protein CASSGWGYQPQHF. The chain is built from TRBV6-1 and TRBJ1-5; no reliable D call. Germline loops: CDR1 MNHNS, CDR2 SASEGT. This CDR3 contains 13 residues. V shed 6 bases and J shed 5 bases, with 11 bases lying between them.

This clonotype has more than one count but fewer than ten. The chain combines TRBV20-1 with TRBJ2-3; D not certain. CDR3 length: 11 residues. Trimming shortened V by 5 bases and J by 6 bases, and 9 bases separated the two germline ends. Germline loops: CDR1 DFQATT, CDR2 SNEGSKA (reference sequence). CDR3 DNA: TGCAGTGCTGGGCCGAGGGATACGCAGTATTTT. It is translated as CSAGPRDTQYF.

The rearrangement joins TRBV11-1 to TRBJ2-1, with 13 bases lining up with TRBD2. Trimming removed 1 base from V and 3 bases from J; junction bases left unmatched: 3. Germline CDR1 reads SGHAT; CDR2 reads FQDESV (reference sequence). The CDR3 spans 17 residues. The CDR3 region has the DNA TGTGCCAGCAGCTTAGGAGGGACTAGCGGGGTCTACAATGAGCAGTTCTTC. The encoded protein is CASSLGGTSGVYNEQFF.

This clonotype was counted between two and nine times. This chain connects TRBV24-1 to TRBJ2-1; D may be TRBD1 or TRBD2 (6 bases each). The CDR3 has 16 residues. Trimming removed 5 bases at V and 0 bases at J, with 13 bases between. The V gene's germline CDR1 is KGHDR and CDR2 SFDVKD. In DNA, the CDR3 is TGTGCCACCAGTGGCGGGACGGGGGCCTCCTACAATGAGCAGTTCTTC. Its translation is CATSGGTGASYNEQFF.

This clonotype was seen only a few times. V and J are TRBV4-1 and TRBJ2-4; D remains ambiguous. This CDR3 comprises 11 residues. Germline CDR1 reads MGHRA; CDR2 reads YSYEKL. Between the trimmed V and J ends, which lost 1 base and 6 bases, there was a span of 1 base. The CDR3 sequence: CASSQGNIQYF. The CDR3 nucleotides are TGCGCCAGCAGCCAAGGAAACATTCAGTACTTC.

J is TRBJ1-1 and V is TRBV27; D may be TRBD1 (6 bases). The V gene's germline CDR1 is MNHEY and CDR2 SMNVEV (reference sequence). V was clipped by 4 bases and J by 0 bases, with 15 bases between them. The CDR3 totals 16 residues. The CDR3, as DNA: TGTGCCAGCAGTTCATTAGAGGGGGTAATGAACACTGAAGCTTTCTTT. It yields the protein CASSSLEGVMNTEAFF.

The V call is TRBV2, the J call TRBJ2-7; maybe TRBD1 (5 bases). The V gene lost 8 bases and the J gene lost 7 bases, with 18 bases spanning the gap. The length of the CDR3 is 13 residues. Germline lookup yields CDR1 SNHLY and CDR2 FYNNEI. The CDR3 region has the DNA TGTGCCAGCGTTGACAGCCGATTGGGTGAGCAGTACTTC. The encoded protein is CASVDSRLGEQYF.

In its sample, this clonotype was seen a few times. This chain connects TRBV3-1 to TRBJ2-7; 7 bases are a match to TRBD1. The germline gives CDR1 LGHDT, CDR2 YNNKEL (reference sequence). V lost 6 bases to trimming and J lost 5 bases; unmatched junction nucleotides: 1. The CDR3 consists of 11 residues. CDR3 bases: TGTGCCAGCAGGCAGGGGGACGAGCAGTACTTC. Its protein product is CASRQGDEQYF.

The chain is built from TRBV11-2 and TRBJ2-4; 8 positions agree with TRBD1. Germline CDR1 SGHAT, CDR2 FQNNGV. CDR3 length equals 15 residues. Trimming removed 5 bases from V and 6 bases from J; junction bases left unmatched: 9. The CDR3 loop is CASSPRTGSLNIQYF. As DNA, the CDR3 is TGTGCCAGCAGCCCAAGGACAGGGTCGTTAAACATTCAGTACTTC.

In DNA form, the CDR3 reads TGTGCCAGCAGCGGGACTACCCAAGAGACCCAGTACTTC. It codes for CASSGTTQETQYF. J is TRBJ2-5 and V is TRBV9; TRBD2 might be the D (6 bases). Trimming removed 3 bases at V and 1 base at J, with 7 bases between. The CDR3 loop spans 13 amino acids. Germline lookup yields CDR1 SGDLS and CDR2 YYNGEE.

This sequence joins TRBV12-3 or TRBV12-4 and TRBJ1-1, with D unresolved. The length of the CDR3 is 14 residues. Trimming removed 1 base from V and 4 bases from J, with 10 bases in between. The CDR3 reads CASSLGPAFTEAFF. The DNA of the CDR3 is TGTGCCAGCAGTTTAGGCCCGGCGTTCACTGAAGCTTTCTTT.

The chain carries TRBV7-2 and TRBJ2-1; unclear D gene. Between the trimmed V and J ends, which lost 0 bases and 2 bases, there was a span of 8 bases. The CDR3 runs 15 residues. Germline V CDR1 and CDR2: SGHTA, FQGNSA. The CDR3 reads CASSLAAETYNEQFF. DNA for the CDR3: TGTGCCAGCAGCTTAGCGGCGGAAACCTACAATGAGCAGTTCTTC.